Listed below are T cell receptor beta chains from one sample, sequenced in a study of vaccination effects on CD4 cells after COVID-19. These receptors' antigens are unknown. The table came from immunoSEQ multiplex PCR; TCRdb's copy has only in-frame clones and leaves some out. The sample yields about 19,000 clones, 70% seen once. This sample comprised CD4+ T cells from PBMCs cultured with HCoV-229E spike peptides, obtained before COVID-19 vaccination. The receptors were sampled from a human donor who received a COVID-19 vaccine. The conserved cysteine and the conserved F or W are not part of the CDR3 here. Fields, in order: J gene, V gene, CDR3 protein.

j_gene: TRBJ1-4
v_gene: TRBV18
CDR3aa: ASSHRGEGTEKLF

j_gene: TRBJ1-1
v_gene: TRBV2
CDR3aa: ASSVKTLNTEAF

j_gene: TRBJ1-3
v_gene: TRBV11-2
CDR3aa: ASRVPGTGNTIY

j_gene: TRBJ2-1
v_gene: TRBV15
CDR3aa: ATSRDVEAYNEQF

j_gene: TRBJ2-3
v_gene: TRBV7-7
CDR3aa: ASSPISTDTQY

j_gene: TRBJ1-1
v_gene: TRBV24-1
CDR3aa: ATASGGAERAEAF

j_gene: TRBJ2-7
v_gene: TRBV3-1/TRBV3-2
CDR3aa: ASSIAGGAYEQY

j_gene: TRBJ1-1
v_gene: TRBV7-9
CDR3aa: ASSSTGIASF

j_gene: TRBJ1-2
v_gene: TRBV12-5
CDR3aa: ASGNRQADYGYT

j_gene: TRBJ1-2
v_gene: TRBV6-5
CDR3aa: ASSYRQGDGYT

j_gene: TRBJ2-7
v_gene: TRBV12-3/TRBV12-4
CDR3aa: ASSMRGLIPQY

j_gene: TRBJ2-1
v_gene: TRBV6-5
CDR3aa: ASSYGAGGPGNEQF

j_gene: TRBJ2-5
v_gene: TRBV20-1
CDR3aa: SASSETQY

j_gene: TRBJ2-4
v_gene: TRBV14
CDR3aa: ASSQAAGGGKDIQY

j_gene: TRBJ1-2
v_gene: TRBV7-8
CDR3aa: ASSARQGPGEHGYT

j_gene: TRBJ2-7
v_gene: TRBV6-5
CDR3aa: ASRGSGSYEQY

j_gene: TRBJ1-1
v_gene: TRBV5-1
CDR3aa: ASSPGQGGTEAF

j_gene: TRBJ2-3
v_gene: TRBV5-1
CDR3aa: ASSLVRGQGAGDTQY

j_gene: TRBJ1-5
v_gene: TRBV6-1
CDR3aa: ASSETGGWGNQPQH

j_gene: TRBJ1-4
v_gene: TRBV6-5
CDR3aa: ASSYSGQGGQKLF

j_gene: TRBJ1-5
v_gene: TRBV7-7
CDR3aa: AHQPQH

j_gene: TRBJ2-7
v_gene: TRBV19
CDR3aa: ASSTSAYEQY

j_gene: TRBJ2-1
v_gene: TRBV7-2
CDR3aa: ASSLARGTYNEQF

j_gene: TRBJ2-2
v_gene: TRBV2
CDR3aa: ASSVGESGTGELF

j_gene: TRBJ2-3
v_gene: TRBV4-1
CDR3aa: ASSQQGLAGTSADTQY

j_gene: TRBJ2-5
v_gene: TRBV6-6
CDR3aa: ASRRGGQETQY

j_gene: TRBJ2-7
v_gene: TRBV12-5
CDR3aa: ASGLWGRSSYEQY

j_gene: TRBJ1-1
v_gene: TRBV5-6
CDR3aa: ASSYMDRTVNTEAF

j_gene: TRBJ1-2
v_gene: TRBV10-3
CDR3aa: AISAGTGRTSNYGYT

j_gene: TRBJ2-5
v_gene: TRBV7-9
CDR3aa: ASSSTQGERGETQY

j_gene: TRBJ2-7
v_gene: TRBV11-2
CDR3aa: ASSSRPKGPLPYEQY

j_gene: TRBJ1-4
v_gene: TRBV6-5
CDR3aa: ASRVNDLEKLF

j_gene: TRBJ2-3
v_gene: TRBV21-1
CDR3aa: ASSNDRGTDTQY

j_gene: TRBJ2-7
v_gene: TRBV4-2
CDR3aa: ASSQTFRASGEQY

j_gene: TRBJ1-2
v_gene: TRBV1
CDR3aa: TSSQDWGTGAGGYT